This T cell receptor beta chain is from a study of cytomegalovirus exposure and HLA in healthy donors. The table came from immunoSEQ multiplex PCR; TCRdb's copy has only in-frame clones and leaves some out. The table shows about 130,000 clones, with approximately 90% occurring only once. This clone was detected a few times. Its cognate antigen is unknown. CDR3 size: 13 residues. CDR1 and CDR2 from the germline V gene are MDHEN and SYDVKM. Deletions cut 6 bases from V and 0 bases from J, with 8 bases between. The study's findings and limits: The classifier reportedly diagnosed cytomegalovirus status with high specificity and sensitivity. Among TCR sequences, most were rare, though some public TCRs appeared in many donors.

This rearrangement joins TRBV28 to TRBJ1-1; D call uncertain. This receptor was taken from a woman aged 25-40 years in good health and CMV-seropositive. Sequenced input: PBMCs. In nucleotides, the CDR3 is TGTGCCAGCAGCAATACTTTGAACACTGAAGCTTTCTTT. Protein product: CASSNTLNTEAFF.